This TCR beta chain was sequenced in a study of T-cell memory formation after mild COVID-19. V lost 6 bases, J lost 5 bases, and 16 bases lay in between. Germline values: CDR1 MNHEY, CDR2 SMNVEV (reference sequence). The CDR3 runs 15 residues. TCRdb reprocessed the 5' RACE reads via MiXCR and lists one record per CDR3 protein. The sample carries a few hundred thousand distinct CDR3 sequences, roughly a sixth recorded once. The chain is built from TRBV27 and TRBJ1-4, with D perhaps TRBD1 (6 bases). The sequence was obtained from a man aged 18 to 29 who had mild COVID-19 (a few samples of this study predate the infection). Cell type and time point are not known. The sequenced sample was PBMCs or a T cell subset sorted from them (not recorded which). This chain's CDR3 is CASSYYRRGNEKLFF. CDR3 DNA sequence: TGTGCCAGCAGCTACTACAGGAGGGGGAATGAAAAACTGTTTTTT.